The TCR beta chain described here comes from a study of cytomegalovirus exposure and HLA in healthy donors. Germline-derived CDR1 and CDR2 are WSHSY and SAAADI. This CDR3 is built from 12 residues. V lost 8 bases and J lost 2; bases outside the gene matches: 1. General study points: Most subjects' HLA-A and HLA-B alleles were reportedly predicted from TCR beta sequences.

Note on this clone: What it binds is unknown.

The PCR was carried out with 60 Vbeta primers and 13 Jbeta primers. Profiled with immunoSEQ multiplex PCR; TCRdb holds only in-frame clones, not every one. The sample includes some 98,000 clones, around 84% of them seen just once. The rearrangement joins TRBV10-2 to TRBJ1-1; TRBD1 agrees at 8 bases. Sequencing input: PBMCs. The clonotype was recovered from a human donor in good health. DNA of the CDR3: TGCGCCAGCGGGACAGGTAACACTGAAGCTTTCTTT. It specifies CASGTGNTEAFF.